This TCR beta chain stems from a study of OX40 agonist ivuxolimab in advanced cancers. The method was immunoSEQ multiplex PCR; TCRdb's version includes in-frame clones alone and lacks a portion of them. The table shows roughly 80,000 clones, with 65% to 90% occurring only once. J was trimmed by 7 bases and V by 3 bases; bases with no gene match: 7. The germline V gene has CDR1 MNHEY and CDR2 SMNVEV (reference sequence). CDR3 length: 14 amino acids. The chain has TRBV27 and TRBJ1-1, with 8 nucleotides matching TRBD1. The input for sequencing was CD4+ or CD8+ T cells sorted from blood, taken in a trial of the OX40 agonist ivuxolimab. This receptor was identified in an adult with an advanced solid tumor such as melanoma, head and neck, liver or kidney cancer. Here the CDR3 reads CASSFLQGASEAFF. The CDR3 nucleotides are TGTGCCAGCAGTTTCCTCCAGGGGGCGAGTGAAGCTTTCTTT.